The T cell receptor (beta chain) under discussion was sequenced for a study of cytomegalovirus exposure and HLA in healthy donors. The germline gives CDR1 SGHNT, CDR2 YYREEE (reference sequence). The CDR3 is 16 residues long. J was trimmed by 1 base and V by 5 bases; bases with no gene match: 12. Use of 60 Vbeta and 13 Jbeta primers characterized the PCR. The table came from immunoSEQ multiplex PCR; TCRdb's copy has only in-frame clones and leaves some out. The listing records 55,000 to 70,000 clones. This receptor was taken from a female donor in good health and CMV-seropositive. Input material: PBMCs. The V and J genes are TRBV5-4 and TRBJ2-7, with 7 bases matching TRBD2. The CDR3 region is CASRASAGLDSYEQYF. The CDR3 DNA follows: TGTGCCAGCAGGGCCTCCGCAGGACTAGATTCCTACGAGCAGTACTTC.